This entry is about one T cell receptor (beta chain). In the source study's methods: Nucleated cell number was recorded as an estimate derived from reference gene primer amplification. Assay used: immunoSEQ multiplex PCR; TCRdb lists only in-frame clones, some missing. V, J and clone size were drawn from that table, and D and trimming were deduced from the DNA. The data contain about 250,000 clones, around 86% of them seen just once; the ten biggest clones take up 1.5% to 2%. This CDR3 region has 14 residues. The junction had 3 bases not matched to a gene; V was cut back by 3 bases and J by 7 bases. Looked up from germline, CDR1 is KGHSH and CDR2 is LQKENI. This sample stems from a study of blood T cell repertoires in COVID-19. Background on the study: Samples of COVID-19 (acute and convalescent) were obtained from the United States, Italy and Spain. PBMCs, B-cell-depleted T cells, or T cells provided the cDNA or gDNA that made up the material.

The sequenced material came from peripheral blood. The rearrangement uses TRBV18 and TRBJ2-1; TRBD1 matches at 10 bases. This TCR derives from a woman aged 60-70 years who had recovered from COVID-19. For the CDR3, the DNA is TGTGCCAGCTCACCGGGACAGGGGATAAATGAGCAGTTCTTC. Protein: CASSPGQGINEQFF.